This T cell receptor (beta chain) was documented in a study of CD8+CD57+ T cells in acquired aplastic anemia. Profiles of TCR beta VDJ and CDR3 were generated from a genomic DNA template. MiXCR, applied by TCRdb to the reads, yields one record per CDR3 protein. The table shows under 350,000 distinct CDR3 sequences, with approximately 57% occurring only once. General study findings and limits: Patients and controls turned out to have approximately 29 CD8+ CDR3 sequences in common. Between the patient and control groups, CD8+ Simpson's diversity did not differ significantly.

Many counts were recorded for this clonotype. Its specificity is not known. Whoever was chosen for sequencing had shown CD8+CD57+ cell expansion by flow cytometry. This clonotype was sampled from a human donor with aplastic anemia. The sample taken for sequencing was sorted CD4+, CD8+, or CD8+CD57+ T cells (not recorded which) from PBMCs.

The CDR3 here is CASSPSPDTQYF. In nucleotides, the CDR3 is TGTGCCAGCAGCCCCTCCCCAGATACGCAGTATTTT. The rearrangement joins TRBV7-8 to TRBJ2-3; D remains ambiguous. The CDR3 is made up of 12 amino acids. V was cut by 5 bases and J by 4 bases, with 7 bases left in between. The germline V gene has CDR1 SGHVS and CDR2 FQNEAQ.